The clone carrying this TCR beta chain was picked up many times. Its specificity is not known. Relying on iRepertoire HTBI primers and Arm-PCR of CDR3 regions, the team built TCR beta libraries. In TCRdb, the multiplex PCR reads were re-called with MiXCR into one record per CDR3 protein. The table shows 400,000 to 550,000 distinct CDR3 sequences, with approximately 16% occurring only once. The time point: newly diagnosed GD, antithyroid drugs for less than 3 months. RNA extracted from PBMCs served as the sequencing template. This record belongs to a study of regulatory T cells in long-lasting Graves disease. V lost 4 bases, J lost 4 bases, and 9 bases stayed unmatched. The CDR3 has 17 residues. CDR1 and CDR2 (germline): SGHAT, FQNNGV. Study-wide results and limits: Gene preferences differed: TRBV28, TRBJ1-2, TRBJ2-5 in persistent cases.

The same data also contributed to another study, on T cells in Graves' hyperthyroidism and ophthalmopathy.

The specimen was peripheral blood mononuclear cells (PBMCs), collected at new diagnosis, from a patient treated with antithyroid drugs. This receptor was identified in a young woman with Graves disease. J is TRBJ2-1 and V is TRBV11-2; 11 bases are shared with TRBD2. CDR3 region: CASSWATGTSGYNEQFF. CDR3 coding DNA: TGTGCCAGCAGCTGGGCTACCGGGACTAGCGGATACAATGAGCAGTTCTTC. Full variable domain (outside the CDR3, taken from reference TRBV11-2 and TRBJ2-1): EAGVAQSPRYKIIEKRQSVAFWCNPISGHATLYWYQQILGQGPKLLIQFQNNGVVDDSQLPKDRFSAERLKGVDSTLKIQPAKLEDSAVYLCASSWATGTSGYNEQFFGPGTRLTVL.